This entry lists 20 T cell receptor beta chains sequenced from one sample in a study of CD4 T cells in relation to SARS-CoV-2 and coronaviruses. The method was immunoSEQ multiplex PCR; TCRdb's version includes in-frame clones alone and lacks a portion of them. The table shows approximately 24,000 clones, with 75% occurring only once. Before the COVID-19 pandemic, during about 2010-2018, CD4+ T cells were taken from unexposed donors. After about 10 days of culture, CD4+ T cells were isolated. Their recognized antigens are unknown. Sequences were obtained from CD4+ T cells from PBMCs, cultured in vitro. These receptors all come from a human donor in good health.

The CDR3 sequence is CASSPGQNIYEQYF. CDR3 coding DNA: TGTGCCAGCTCCCCGGGGCAGAATATCTACGAGCAGTACTTC. J is TRBJ2-7 and V is TRBV18; D could derive from TRBD1 or TRBD2 (5 bases each). The CDR3 runs to 14 residues. Trimming cost V 6 bases and J 3 bases, with 15 bases left between them. Germline V CDR1 and CDR2: KGHSH, LQKENI.

The J gene is TRBJ1-1, the V gene TRBV2; D call uncertain. Trimming cost V 6 bases and J 6 bases, with 14 bases left between them. Per the germline V gene, CDR1 is SNHLY and CDR2 is FYNNEI. This CDR3 comprises 13 residues. CDR3 sequence (DNA): TGTGCCAGCAGCAAGCGGACGGGCGCTGAAGCTTTCTTT. Its translation: CASSKRTGAEAFF.

Here the CDR3 reads CASSEASGMGTDTQYF. CDR3 in DNA: TGTGCCAGCAGTGAGGCTAGCGGGATGGGCACAGATACGCAGTATTTT. V and J are TRBV25-1 and TRBJ2-3; the match to TRBD2 covers 9 bases. Germline V gene lookup returns CDR1 MGHDK and CDR2 SYGVNS. This CDR3 region has 16 residues. V was pared by 3 bases and J by 1 base, with 5 bases of the junction left unmatched.

This clone was found once. V and J are TRBV6-2 or TRBV6-3 and TRBJ2-1, with 8 bases identical to TRBD2. The length of the CDR3 is 12 residues. V lost 6 bases to trimming and J lost 7 bases; unmatched junction nucleotides: 2. Germline CDR1 reads MNHEY; CDR2 reads SVGEGT. CDR3 sequence (DNA): TGTGCCAGCAGCCGGGGGGGGAATGAGCAGTTCTTC. Residues: CASSRGGNEQFF.

The chain carries TRBV7-2 and TRBJ2-1; 14 bases agree with TRBD2. Trimming cost V 5 bases and J 9 bases; bases outside gene matches: 9. Germline lookup yields CDR1 SGHTA and CDR2 FQGNSA. This CDR3 spans 16 amino acids. For the CDR3, the DNA is TGTGCCAGCAGCCTGGGGACTAGCGGGAGATCAGGTGAGCAGTTCTTC. Its protein is CASSLGTSGRSGEQFF.

V gene TRBV29-1 combines with J gene TRBJ2-3; tentative D call: TRBD2 (7 bases). The V and J ends lost 5 bases and 4 bases respectively, with 13 bases between them. The CDR3 length is 13 residues. Germline lookup yields CDR1 SQVTM and CDR2 ANQGSEA. CDR3 sequence reads: CSVRGGAADTQYF. CDR3 in DNA: TGCAGCGTTAGGGGGGGGGCCGCAGATACGCAGTATTTT.

This sequence joins TRBV28 and TRBJ1-4, with D perhaps TRBD1 (6 bases). V was clipped by 5 bases and J by 3 bases, with 13 bases between them. Germline CDR1 reads MDHEN; CDR2 reads SYDVKM. CDR3 length: 15 amino acids. CDR3 protein: CASSEQGAANEKLFF. DNA of the CDR3: TGTGCCAGCAGTGAACAGGGTGCGGCTAATGAAAAACTGTTTTTT. The variable domain in full, with the rest retrieved from reference TRBV28 and TRBJ1-4, is DVKVTQSSRYLVKRTGEKVFLECVQDMDHENMFWYRQDPGLGLRLIYFSYDVKMKEKGDIPEGYSVSREKKERFSLILESASTNQTSMYLCASSEQGAANEKLFFGSGTQLSVL.

This clone was seen just once. The gene calls are TRBV7-2 and TRBJ2-5, with 11 nucleotides matching TRBD2. Germline V gene lookup returns CDR1 SGHTA and CDR2 FQGNSA. The ends lost 4 bases at V and 4 bases at J; junction bases unmatched: 2. This CDR3 spans 14 amino acids. The CDR3 here is CASSSGLAGETQYF. The CDR3 bases are TGTGCCAGCAGCTCTGGACTAGCGGGAGAGACCCAGTACTTC. Looking up the rest from reference TRBV7-2 and TRBJ2-5 gives the full variable domain: GAGVSQSPSNKVTEKGKDVELRCDPISGHTALYWYRQSLGQGLEFLIYFQGNSAPDKSGLPSDRFSAERTGGSVSTLTIQRTQQEDSAVYLCASSSGLAGETQYFGPGTRLLVL.

The J gene is TRBJ1-2, the V gene TRBV6-5, with D possibly matching TRBD1 (6 bases). The CDR3 totals 15 residues. Germline lookup yields CDR1 MNHEY and CDR2 SVGAGI. The ends were cut back, 6 bases at V and 1 base at J, with 15 bases in the middle. The CDR3 sequence: CASRDQGTINYGYTF. As DNA, the CDR3 is TGTGCCAGCAGAGATCAGGGGACGATTAACTATGGCTACACCTTC.

The V gene is TRBV4-2, the J gene TRBJ2-3; TRBD1 or TRBD2 may be the D gene (5 bases each). Germline V gene data show CDR1 as LGHNA and CDR2 as YNFKEQ. The CDR3 has 18 amino acids. The ends were cut back, 0 bases at V and 2 bases at J, with 18 bases in the middle. The CDR3 loop is CASSQEVSGTSSTDTQYF. CDR3 sequence (DNA): TGTGCCAGCAGCCAAGAGGTATCGGGGACCTCATCCACAGATACGCAGTATTTT.

This rearrangement joins TRBV6-1 to TRBJ1-6; TRBD1 is a possible D gene (5 bases). The CDR3 length is 17 residues. With 1 base removed from V and 8 bases from J, the gap between germline ends came to 18 bases. Germline values: CDR1 MNHNS, CDR2 SASEGT. The CDR3 sequence is CASSEVMGGKKDSPLHF. CDR3 DNA: TGTGCCAGCAGTGAAGTAATGGGGGGAAAGAAGGATTCACCCCTCCACTTT.

This chain joins TRBV5-8 and TRBJ2-5; TRBD2 might be the D (6 bases). Trimming took 0 bases from V and 5 from J, leaving 11 bases between them. The CDR3 extends over 14 amino acids. The germline CDR1 and CDR2 sequences are SGHTS and YDEGEE. CDR3 nucleotides: TGTGCCAGCAGCTTGGCCGCGGGGTCGGAGACCCAGTACTTC. Translated: CASSLAAGSETQYF.

The chain links TRBV21-1 to TRBJ1-5. TRBV21-1 is deemed a pseudogene. This CDR3 region has 14 residues. CDR3 nucleotide sequence: TGTGCCAGTAGAGGGGGGGAGGGCAATCAGCCCCAGCATTTT. This encodes CASRGGEGNQPQHF.

This clone was seen more than once but under ten times. The gene calls are TRBV6-5 and TRBJ1-1; TRBD1 matches 7 bases. The CDR3 is made up of 13 amino acids. Germline loops: CDR1 MNHEY, CDR2 SVGAGI. V shed 6 bases, J shed 1 base, and the junction held 2 bases outside the gene matches. CDR3 protein: CASSRTGNTEAFF. The CDR3 nucleotides read TGTGCCAGCAGCCGGACAGGGAACACTGAAGCTTTCTTT.

V gene TRBV4-3 combines with J gene TRBJ1-2; D might be TRBD1 (5 bases). CDR3 length: 15 residues. V gave up 3 bases and J gave up 7 bases, with 18 bases separating them. CDR1 LGHNA and CDR2 YSLEER come from the germline V gene. CDR3 in DNA: TGCGCCAGCAGCCAGGCCCTCGAGGGGATTGGTGGCTACACCTTC. Amino acids: CASSQALEGIGGYTF.

V usage is TRBV3-1 (or the pseudogene TRBV3-2) and J usage is TRBJ2-1; D gene uncertain. V was trimmed by 5 bases and J by 9 bases, leaving 14 bases between them. Per the germline V gene, CDR1 is LGHDT and CDR2 is YNNKEL (reference sequence). CDR3 length: 13 amino acids. CDR3 region: CASSFQFVGEQFF. The CDR3 DNA follows: TGTGCCAGCAGCTTCCAATTCGTAGGTGAGCAGTTCTTC.

The rearrangement links TRBV12-3 or TRBV12-4 to TRBJ1-1; D remains ambiguous. The CDR3 covers 13 residues. V gave up 4 bases and J gave up 2 bases, with 8 bases separating them. The CDR3 is CASSYDINTEAFF. The CDR3 DNA follows: TGTGCCAGCAGTTATGACATAAACACTGAAGCTTTCTTT.

This chain connects TRBV7-9 to TRBJ1-1; weak D call: TRBD1 (5 bases). CDR1 is SEHNR and CDR2 is FQNEAQ in the germline V gene (reference sequence). V was clipped by 0 bases and J by 10 bases, with 15 bases between them. This CDR3 region has 14 residues. The DNA of the CDR3 is TGTGCCAGCAGCTTAGCGCGCAGGGACCATGTAGCTTTCTTT. Protein product: CASSLARRDHVAFF.

The J gene is TRBJ1-5, the V gene TRBV7-9, with D tentatively TRBD1 (6 bases). The CDR3 length is 17 residues. V shed 0 bases and J shed 3 bases, with 15 bases lying between them. CDR1 and CDR2 (germline): SEHNR, FQNEAQ (reference sequence). This CDR3 reads CASSLASGQGINQPQHF. The CDR3 coding sequence is TGTGCCAGCAGCTTAGCGTCGGGGCAGGGGATCAATCAGCCCCAGCATTTT. Complete variable domain (other parts from reference TRBV7-9 and TRBJ1-5): DTGVSQNPRHKITKRGQNVTFRCDPISEHNRLYWYRQTLGQGPEFLTYFQNEAQLEKSRLLSDRFSAERPKGSFSTLEIQRTEQGDSAMYLCASSLASGQGINQPQHFGDGTRLSIL.

The rearrangement uses TRBV5-1 and TRBJ1-2; D is perhaps TRBD1 (5 bases). V shed 0 bases and J shed 0 bases, with 9 bases lying between them. Germline V lookup: CDR1 SGHRS, CDR2 YFSETQ. The CDR3 has 15 amino acids. The chain's CDR3 is CASSLDRPANYGYTF. Here the CDR3 DNA reads TGCGCCAGCAGCTTGGACAGGCCAGCTAACTATGGCTACACCTTC.